The rows below give T cell receptor beta chains drawn from one sample of a study of shared clonotypes between healthy human individuals. Some clones are missing from TCRdb's copy, which holds only in-frame ones; the method was immunoSEQ multiplex PCR. The sample includes about 2 million clones, roughly 94% of them seen just once. Source material: naive CD4+ T cells sorted from blood. These TCRs come from a man in his late teens or twenties in good health. The CDR3 runs from the conserved cysteine through the conserved F or W. The D gene is left open where the match is weak. Expanded clones are given a class, and other clones once, few, many or no size at all.

length | J | V | size | D | DNA | CDR3
14 | TRBJ2-7 | TRBV27 | - | - | TGTGCCAGCAGCCCTATGCGGGCCGTGAGCGAGCAGTACTTC | CASSPMRAVSEQYF
13 | TRBJ1-6 | TRBV11-2 | - | - | TGTGCCAGCAGCGGATACAGCAGTTCACCCCTCCACTTT | CASSGYSSSPLHF
17 | TRBJ2-7 | TRBV29-1 | - | TRBD2 | TGCAGCGTTGACGCGAAGGGGGTAGCGGGGGCCGTCTACGAGCAGTACTTC | CSVDAKGVAGAVYEQYF
17 | TRBJ2-7 | TRBV12-1 | - | - | TGTGCCAGCAGCTTTGCGCAGTTTCTGGGACCTAACTACGAGCAGTACTTC | CASSFAQFLGPNYEQYF
14 | TRBJ1-5 | TRBV18 | - | - | TGTGCCAGCTCACCCAGGTCAGTGAATCAGCCCCAGCATTTT | CASSPRSVNQPQHF
15 | TRBJ1-5 | TRBV6-1 | - | TRBD1 | TGTGCCAGCAGTCGACAGGGGCGATCCAATCAGCCCCAGCATTTT | CASSRQGRSNQPQHF
16 | TRBJ1-1 | TRBV6-5 | - | TRBD1 | TGTGCCAGCAGTTACTCGATAGGACAGGGGAACACTGAAGCTTTCTTT | CASSYSIGQGNTEAFF
11 | TRBJ2-1 | TRBV29-1 | - | TRBD2 | TGCAGCGTCGGGGGGAGCAATGAGCAGTTCTTC | CSVGGSNEQFF
17 | TRBJ1-1 | TRBV7-2 | - | - | TGTGCCAGCAGCTTATGGGGCAGGGTAGGAGGTGGGACTCGAGCTTTCTTT | CASSLWGRVGGGTRAFF
16 | TRBJ1-6 | TRBV2 | - | TRBD1 | TGTGCCAGCCAAGGACAGGGCGGGTCCTATAATTCACCCCTCCACTTT | CASQGQGGSYNSPLHF
18 | TRBJ2-2 | TRBV5-1 | few | TRBD2 | TGCGCCAGCAGCCCAGGCCCACGCGGGAGTCGTAACACCGGGGAGCTGTTTTTT | CASSPGPRGSRNTGELFF
13 | TRBJ2-1 | TRBV18 | - | TRBD2 | TGTGCCAGCTCACGCCCACTAGCGACTGAGCAGTTCTTC | CASSRPLATEQFF
16 | TRBJ1-6 | TRBV6-6 | - | - | TGTGCCAGCAGTCCGATGGGGAGCTCCTATAATTCACCCCTCCACTTT | CASSPMGSSYNSPLHF
15 | TRBJ2-7 | TRBV5-1 | - | TRBD2 | TGCGCCAGCAGCTTACTAGCGGGAGAACCCTACGAGCAGTACTTC | CASSLLAGEPYEQYF
13 | TRBJ1-1 | TRBV27 | - | - | TGTGCCAGCAGTTCCGCTACGGGCGCTGAAGCTTTCTTT | CASSSATGAEAFF
12 | TRBJ2-7 | TRBV6-5 | many | - | TGTGCCAGCACCTCTGGACAGTCTGGGCAGTACTTC | CASTSGQSGQYF
16 | TRBJ1-1 | TRBV5-1 | - | - | TGCGCCAGCAGCTTGAATGGCGATAAGATGAACACTGAAGCTTTCTTT | CASSLNGDKMNTEAFF
15 | TRBJ2-3 | TRBV5-1 | - | - | TGCGCCAGCAGCTCGGGGGACACCGAGGGAGATACGCAGTATTTT | CASSSGDTEGDTQYF
11 | TRBJ2-6 | TRBV30 | - | - | TGTGCCTGGAGGGAAGTAACCGCACTGACTTTC | CAWREVTALTF
15 | TRBJ1-5 | TRBV6-5 | - | - | TGTGCCAGCAGTTACTCGGGGAGCGGCAATCAGCCCCAGCATTTT | CASSYSGSGNQPQHF
13 | TRBJ1-1 | TRBV4-1 | - | - | TGCGCCAGCAGCCAAGATCGGGGGTTCAAAGCTTTCTTT | CASSQDRGFKAFF
13 | TRBJ2-5 | TRBV19 | - | - | TGTGCCAGTAGTCCGACTTTCCAAGAGACCCAGTACTTC | CASSPTFQETQYF
15 | TRBJ2-3 | TRBV15 | - | TRBD2 | TGTGCCACCAGCAGGGTACTAGCGGCTACAGATACGCAGTATTTT | CATSRVLAATDTQYF
20 | TRBJ2-7 | TRBV5-1 | - | TRBD2 | TGCGCCAGCAGCTTCGGACAGCCCGGGACTAGCGGGATAAGCTCCTACGAGCAGTACTTC | CASSFGQPGTSGISSYEQYF
15 | TRBJ2-5 | TRBV4-1 | - | - | TGCGCCAGCAGCCAGACGCCTTTAGGGACGGAGACCCAGTACTTC | CASSQTPLGTETQYF
16 | TRBJ2-3 | TRBV10-3 | - | TRBD2 | TGTGCCATCAGTGATGGACTAGTCTTGAGCACAGATACGCAGTATTTT | CAISDGLVLSTDTQYF
14 | TRBJ2-1 | TRBV28 | - | TRBD1 | TGTGCCAGCATTGAGGGCAGGGGGACGAATGAGCAGTTCTTC | CASIEGRGTNEQFF
17 | TRBJ1-5 | TRBV6-1 | - | TRBD1 | TGTGCCAGCAGTGTTACTTCCGGGACAGGGTTTAATCAGCCCCAGCATTTT | CASSVTSGTGFNQPQHF
15 | TRBJ2-7 | TRBV5-4 | - | - | TGTGCCAGCAGCTTTTGGGGACGGAGTTTTTACGAGCAGTACTTC | CASSFWGRSFYEQYF
16 | TRBJ2-7 | TRBV6-5 | - | TRBD1 | TGTGCCAGCAGTTATGATTCAGGGGGTGTCTCCTACGAGCAGTACTTC | CASSYDSGGVSYEQYF
14 | TRBJ2-7 | TRBV19 | - | TRBD1 | TGTGCCAGTAGTACCACCGGGACAGGGGCTCGGCAGTACTTC | CASSTTGTGARQYF
13 | TRBJ1-2 | TRBV19 | - | - | TGTGCCAGTAGTGAGACAGGAAACTATGGCTACACCTTC | CASSETGNYGYTF
15 | TRBJ1-2 | TRBV5-4 | few | - | TGTGCCAGCAGCGCCGCGCAGGGTGGAGGGGATGGCTACACCTTC | CASSAAQGGGDGYTF
14 | TRBJ2-3 | TRBV9 | - | - | TGTGCCAGCAGCGTCGGTAGGATAGGGGATACGCAGTATTTT | CASSVGRIGDTQYF
15 | TRBJ2-7 | TRBV7-8 | - | - | TGTGCCAGCAGCTTACAGGGCACCATCTCCTACGAGCAGTACTTC | CASSLQGTISYEQYF
15 | TRBJ2-7 | TRBV28 | - | - | TGTGCCAGCAGTCTACCAGGCATAGCCATGGACGAGCAGTACTTC | CASSLPGIAMDEQYF
14 | TRBJ2-7 | TRBV28 | - | - | TGTGCCAGCACCATACCTGCGGCTCCCTACGAGCAGTACTTC | CASTIPAAPYEQYF
17 | TRBJ2-3 | TRBV7-3 | - | - | TGTGCCAGCAGCTTATCCCCTGTGGGGGTGACCACAGATACGCAGTATTTT | CASSLSPVGVTTDTQYF
14 | TRBJ2-7 | TRBV2 | once | TRBD1 | TGTGCCAGCAGTTTCGACAGGGGGACCTACGAGCAGTACTTC | CASSFDRGTYEQYF
14 | TRBJ1-5 | TRBV28 | - | - | TGTGCCAGCAGTTCATTCGGGAAAAATCAGCCCCAGCATTTT | CASSSFGKNQPQHF
16 | TRBJ2-1 | TRBV6-6 | - | - | TGTGCCAGCAGTTACGGGCAGACTTACTCCTACAATGAGCAGTTCTTC | CASSYGQTYSYNEQFF
15 | TRBJ1-6 | TRBV28 | - | TRBD1 | TGTGCCAGCAGTCCCCCCCGGGACAGGGTATCACCCCTCCACTTT | CASSPPRDRVSPLHF
18 | TRBJ2-6 | TRBV19 | - | - | TGTGCCAGTAGTATTATCCGGGACGTCGGTCTCTGGGCCAACGTCCTGACTTTC | CASSIIRDVGLWANVLTF
14 | TRBJ2-5 | TRBV5-1 | - | TRBD1 | TGCGCCAGCAGCTTGACCGGGGACAGAGAGACCCAGTACTTC | CASSLTGDRETQYF
14 | TRBJ2-1 | TRBV10-3 | - | TRBD2 | TGTGCCATCTCCGGGACTAGCGGGCCCAATGAGCAGTTCTTC | CAISGTSGPNEQFF
14 | TRBJ2-7 | TRBV5-1 | - | - | TGCGCCAGCAGCTTGGAAGCCCATTCCTACGAGCAGTACTTC | CASSLEAHSYEQYF
15 | TRBJ2-7 | TRBV10-1 | - | TRBD2 | TGCGCCAGCAGTTCGGGACGGGGGGGAACCTACGAGCAGTACTTC | CASSSGRGGTYEQYF
14 | TRBJ1-4 | TRBV6-5 | - | - | TGTGCCAGCAGTTACTCGAAGGCGGGTGAAAAACTGTTTTTT | CASSYSKAGEKLFF